These T cell receptor beta chains were read from a single sample in a study of cytomegalovirus exposure and HLA in healthy donors. TCRdb keeps only in-frame clones here, not all; method: immunoSEQ multiplex PCR. The sample lists roughly 150,000 clones, about 85% occurring once. The sample was PBMCs. The receptor set was obtained from a woman aged 18-29 years in good health and CMV-seronegative. CDR3s include the opening cysteine and the closing phenylalanine or tryptophan. The D gene is left open where the match is weak. Part of the rows lack a size; the others show once, few, many or a class for expanded clones.

j_gene | v_gene | abundance | d_gene | CDR3aa | CDR3nt
TRBJ2-7 | TRBV4-2 | . | TRBD2 | CASSLWGPASGRAHEQYF | TGTGCCAGCAGCTTATGGGGCCCAGCTAGCGGGAGAGCCCACGAGCAGTACTTC
TRBJ2-2 | TRBV7-3 | . | TRBD2 | CASSSSGSGTGELFF | TGTGCCAGCAGCTCTAGCGGGAGTGGCACCGGGGAGCTGTTTTTT
TRBJ1-2 | TRBV4-3 | . | . | CASSQGVTGPNYGYTF | TGCGCCAGCAGCCAAGGTGTTACAGGACCTAACTATGGCTACACCTTC
TRBJ2-1 | TRBV9 | . | . | CASSSPRGEQFF | TGTGCCAGCAGCTCCCCGAGGGGGGAGCAGTTCTTC
TRBJ1-4 | TRBV6-5 | . | TRBD1 | CASSSTGGINEKLFF | TGTGCCAGCAGTTCAACAGGGGGCATAAATGAAAAACTGTTTTTT
TRBJ2-1 | TRBV6-5 | . | . | CASSYFSPPNEQFF | TGTGCCAGCAGTTACTTTAGCCCCCCCAATGAGCAGTTCTTC
TRBJ1-4 | TRBV28 | . | TRBD1 | CASSRQGTNEKLFF | TGTGCCAGCAGCAGACAGGGGACTAATGAAAAACTGTTTTTT
TRBJ2-1 | TRBV19 | once | TRBD2 | CASSQVLAPSYNEQFF | TGTGCCAGTAGTCAAGTACTAGCGCCCTCCTACAATGAGCAGTTCTTC
TRBJ1-5 | TRBV19 | . | TRBD1 | CASSISGQGLNQPQHF | TGTGCCAGTAGTATTTCCGGACAGGGCCTCAATCAGCCCCAGCATTTT
TRBJ2-3 | TRBV30 | . | . | CAWTRGALTDTQYF | TGTGCCTGGACCCGGGGGGCCCTCACAGATACGCAGTATTTT
TRBJ2-7 | TRBV7-9 | . | TRBD2 | CASRLAGGYEQYF | TGTGCCAGCAGACTAGCGGGAGGCTACGAGCAGTACTTC
TRBJ2-3 | TRBV7-3 | . | . | CASSLADTQYF | TGTGCCAGCAGCTTAGCGGATACGCAGTATTTT
TRBJ2-1 | TRBV11-3 | . | TRBD2 | CASSLDRGGNEQFF | TGTGCCAGCAGCTTAGATCGGGGGGGCAATGAGCAGTTCTTC
TRBJ2-3 | TRBV4-3 | . | . | CASSQLGLSTDTQYF | TGCGCCAGCAGCCAGCTAGGACTGAGCACAGATACGCAGTATTTT
TRBJ1-2 | TRBV5-4 | few | . | CASSLRAGTKYGYTF | TGTGCCAGCAGCTTGAGGGCCGGGACAAAGTATGGCTACACCTTC